This is a list of T cell receptor beta chains from one sample in a study of blood T cell repertoires in COVID-19. Sequencing used immunoSEQ multiplex PCR; TCRdb keeps in-frame clones, though not all of them. The repertoire includes fewer than 350,000 clones, 75% to 90% of them detected once, and under 2% sits in the top ten. Sequenced material: PBMCs or T cells enriched from blood (not recorded which). These receptors were obtained from a woman aged 25-40 years who had been exposed to COVID-19. CDR3s include the opening cysteine and the closing phenylalanine or tryptophan. A D gene is named only where the DNA matches it firmly. Clone sizes are given selectively: once, few, many, or a class where the clone is expanded.

>NA|TRBJ2-7|TRBD2|TRBV18
CASSPQRESYEQYF
TGTGCCAGCTCCCCGCAGCGGGAAAGCTACGAGCAGTACTTC
>NA|TRBJ2-1|TRBD1|TRBV5-6
CASSSPQGAYNEQFF
TGTGCCAGCAGCTCACCCCAGGGGGCCTACAATGAGCAGTTCTTC
>NA|TRBJ1-6|TRBD1|TRBV4-3
CASSQEVPGQGLSSYNSPLHF
TGCGCCAGCAGCCAAGAAGTACCGGGACAGGGCTTGAGCTCCTATAATTCACCCCTCCACTTT
>NA|TRBJ2-7|NA|TRBV6-5
CASNEGGEQYF
TGTGCCAGCAACGAGGGTGGGGAGCAGTACTTC
>NA|TRBJ1-2|NA|TRBV12-3/TRBV12-4
CASSPNIYGYTF
TGTGCCAGCAGCCCTAATATCTATGGCTACACCTTC
>NA|TRBJ1-5|NA|TRBV24-1
CATSDLQREPPQHF
TGTGCCACCAGTGATTTGCAGAGGGAACCGCCCCAGCATTTT
>NA|TRBJ1-1|TRBD1|TRBV6-5
CASSYYGTGNTEAFF
TGTGCCAGCAGTTACTACGGGACAGGGAATACTGAAGCTTTCTTT
>NA|TRBJ1-2|NA|TRBV12-3/TRBV12-4
CASTPTANYGYTF
TGTGCCAGCACCCCGACAGCTAACTATGGCTACACCTTC
>NA|TRBJ2-7|TRBD1|TRBV18
CASSPRQGTVLYEQYF
TGTGCCAGCTCACCGCGACAGGGCACCGTCCTCTACGAGCAGTACTTC
>once|TRBJ2-7|NA|TRBV28
CASSTPGPYSYEQYF
TGTGCCAGCAGTACGCCGGGTCCCTACTCCTACGAGCAGTACTTC
>once|TRBJ2-5|NA|TRBV10-3
CAISPDKQETQYF
TGTGCCATCAGTCCTGACAAGCAAGAGACCCAGTACTTC
>NA|TRBJ2-7|NA|TRBV7-8
CASSLAAGAAYEQYF
TGTGCCAGCAGCTTAGCAGCAGGGGCCGCCTACGAGCAGTACTTC
>NA|TRBJ2-7|TRBD2|TRBV7-9
CASSSRSTSGRSPYEQYF
TGTGCCAGCAGCTCCCGGTCAACTAGCGGGAGATCTCCCTACGAGCAGTACTTC
>NA|TRBJ2-7|TRBD1|TRBV27
CASIVGTGTGYEQYF
TGTGCCAGCATAGTAGGGACAGGGACCGGTTACGAGCAGTACTTC
>NA|TRBJ1-5|NA|TRBV7-8
CASSPRRSNQPQHF
TGTGCCAGCAGCCCACGGAGAAGCAATCAGCCCCAGCATTTT
>NA|TRBJ2-5|NA|TRBV30
CAWRTRQTLPETQYF
TGTGCCTGGAGAACGAGGCAGACCCTTCCAGAGACCCAGTACTTC
>NA|TRBJ1-1|TRBD1|TRBV5-4
CASSLKQGHTEAFF
TGTGCCAGCAGCTTAAAACAGGGGCACACTGAAGCTTTCTTT
>NA|TRBJ2-2|TRBD2|TRBV19
CASSIDPTSGRTGELFF
TGTGCCAGTAGTATAGACCCGACTAGCGGGAGGACCGGGGAGCTGTTTTTT
>NA|TRBJ2-7|TRBD1|TRBV30
CAWSRGTGGLEQYF
TGTGCCTGGAGTAGGGGGACAGGGGGCCTCGAGCAGTACTTC
>NA|TRBJ2-7|TRBD2|TRBV28
CASSLGLAGGISSYEQYF
TGTGCCAGCAGTTTGGGGCTAGCGGGAGGAATTAGCTCCTACGAGCAGTACTTC
>NA|TRBJ2-6|TRBD2|TRBV7-3
CASSPPASGGTSGANVLTF
TGTGCCAGCAGCCCCCCGGCTAGCGGGGGCACATCTGGGGCCAACGTCCTGACTTTC
>NA|TRBJ1-1|TRBD1|TRBV29-1
CSAVPGQTEAFF
TGCAGCGCTGTCCCGGGACAGACTGAAGCTTTCTTT
>NA|TRBJ2-7|TRBD1|TRBV19
CASSDDRDSTYEQYF
TGTGCCAGTAGTGACGACCGGGACAGCACCTACGAGCAGTACTTC
>NA|TRBJ2-6|NA|TRBV2
CASSDWASGANVLTF
TGTGCCAGCAGTGATTGGGCCTCTGGGGCCAACGTCCTGACTTTC
>NA|TRBJ2-2|NA|TRBV6-5
CASSYSLQANTGELFF
TGTGCCAGCAGTTACTCGTTACAGGCGAACACCGGGGAGCTGTTTTTT
>NA|TRBJ1-2|TRBD1|TRBV4-1
CASSQGAGTEQKDYGYTF
TGCGCCAGCAGCCAGGGGGCGGGGACAGAGCAAAAGGACTATGGCTACACCTTC
>NA|TRBJ2-6|TRBD1|TRBV12-5
CASGSKWTGEPFYSGANVLTF
TGTGCTAGTGGTTCAAAATGGACAGGGGAACCCTTTTACTCTGGGGCCAACGTCCTGACTTTC
>NA|TRBJ1-1|NA|TRBV10-3
CAISRREENTEAFF
TGTGCCATCAGTCGGAGGGAGGAGAACACTGAAGCTTTCTTT
>NA|TRBJ2-7|TRBD1|TRBV5-1
CASSGDRATYEQYF
TGCGCCAGCAGCGGGGACAGGGCGACCTACGAGCAGTACTTC
>NA|TRBJ1-2|NA|TRBV15
CATSRKRTENNYGYTF
TGTGCCACCAGCAGAAAGAGGACAGAAAATAACTATGGCTACACCTTC
>NA|TRBJ1-1|NA|TRBV2
CASSEDSPEAFF
TGTGCCAGCAGTGAAGACAGTCCTGAAGCTTTCTTT
>NA|TRBJ2-7|NA|TRBV24-1
CATSDLAGDSYEQYF
TGTGCCACCAGTGATCTGGCAGGGGACTCCTACGAGCAGTACTTC
>NA|TRBJ2-1|NA|TRBV5-1
CASSLQLHNEQFF
TGCGCCAGCAGCTTGCAACTCCACAATGAGCAGTTCTTC
>NA|TRBJ1-6|NA|TRBV28
CASSHLTVPSSPLHF
TGTGCCAGCAGCCACCTGACAGTCCCTAGTTCACCCCTCCACTTT
>NA|TRBJ2-1|NA|TRBV10-3
CAISEAASVGYEQFF
TGTGCCATCAGTGAGGCGGCTAGCGTGGGCTATGAGCAGTTCTTC
>NA|TRBJ2-3|NA|TRBV7-9
CATRLRSTDTQYF
TGTGCCACCAGGTTACGGAGCACAGATACGCAGTATTTT
>NA|TRBJ2-2|NA|TRBV6-2/TRBV6-3
CASSSGGLNTGELFF
TGTGCCAGCAGTTCCGGGGGTCTCAACACCGGGGAGCTGTTTTTT
>NA|TRBJ1-2|TRBD1|TRBV5-1
CASSMDRDNYGYTF
TGCGCCAGCAGCATGGACAGGGACAACTATGGCTACACCTTC
>medium-sized|TRBJ1-4|NA|TRBV27
CASSLPGPNEKLFF
TGTGCCAGCAGTTTACCAGGGCCTAATGAAAAACTGTTTTTT
>NA|TRBJ2-1|TRBD2|TRBV7-2
CASSLAILAGGPNEQFF
TGTGCCAGCAGCTTAGCGATCTTAGCGGGGGGGCCTAATGAGCAGTTCTTC
>NA|TRBJ1-2|NA|TRBV6-5
CASSYSKLGRGAGYTF
TGTGCCAGCAGTTACTCGAAATTGGGGAGGGGAGCGGGCTACACCTTC
>NA|TRBJ1-1|NA|TRBV11-2
CASSFKGTEAFF
TGTGCCAGCAGCTTTAAGGGGACTGAAGCTTTCTTT
>NA|TRBJ1-5|TRBD1|TRBV28
CASSSVRGLGNQPQHF
TGTGCCAGCAGTTCGGTCAGGGGGCTCGGCAATCAGCCCCAGCATTTT
>NA|TRBJ2-5|TRBD2|TRBV19
CASSVLAGEETQYF
TGTGCCAGTAGTGTACTAGCGGGTGAAGAGACCCAGTACTTC
>NA|TRBJ2-3|NA|TRBV7-3
CASSQPGRGDTQYF
TGTGCCAGCAGCCAACCAGGTAGAGGGGATACGCAGTATTTT
>NA|TRBJ2-3|NA|TRBV15
CATSRDSGGVADTQYF
TGTGCCACCAGCAGAGATTCCGGCGGGGTTGCAGATACGCAGTATTTT
>NA|TRBJ2-7|TRBD1|TRBV4-3
CASSQDRGYEQYF
TGCGCCAGCAGCCAGGACAGGGGCTACGAGCAGTACTTC